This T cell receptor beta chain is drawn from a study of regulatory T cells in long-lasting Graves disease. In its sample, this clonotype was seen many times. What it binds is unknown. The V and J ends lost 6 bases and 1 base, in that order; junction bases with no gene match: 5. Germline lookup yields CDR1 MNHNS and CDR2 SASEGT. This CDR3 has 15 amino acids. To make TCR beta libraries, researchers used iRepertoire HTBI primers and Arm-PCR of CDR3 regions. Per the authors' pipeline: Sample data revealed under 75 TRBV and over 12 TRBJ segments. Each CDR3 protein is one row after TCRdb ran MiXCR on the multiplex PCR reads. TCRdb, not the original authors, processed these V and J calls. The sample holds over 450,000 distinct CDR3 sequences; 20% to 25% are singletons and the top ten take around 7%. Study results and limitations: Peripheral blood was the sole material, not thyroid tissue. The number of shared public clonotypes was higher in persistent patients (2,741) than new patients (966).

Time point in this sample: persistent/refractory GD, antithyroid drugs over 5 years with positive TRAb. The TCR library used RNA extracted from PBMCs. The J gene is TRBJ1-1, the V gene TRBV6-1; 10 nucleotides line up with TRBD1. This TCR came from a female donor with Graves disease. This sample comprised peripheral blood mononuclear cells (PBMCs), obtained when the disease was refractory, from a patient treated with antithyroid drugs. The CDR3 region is CASRTDRGRNTEAFF. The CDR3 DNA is TGTGCCAGCAGGACCGACAGGGGGCGGAACACTGAAGCTTTCTTT.